Presented here are 12 T cell receptor beta chains from one specimen sequenced in a study of T cells in tuberculosis. Some clones are missing from TCRdb's copy, which holds only in-frame ones; the method was immunoSEQ multiplex PCR. This sample has 80,000 to 100,000 clones; roughly 88% occur once, and the top ten carry approximately 2%. Sorting used thawed, overnight-rested PBMC stained with anti-CD3, a viability dye and GMM-loaded CD1B tetramer. C32 glucose monomycolate from Rhodococcus equi was loaded onto the CD1B tetramers. Sequences were obtained from CD1b-GMM tetramer-negative cells sorted from PBMCs. Every receptor here comes from an adult woman with latent tuberculosis.

The V and J genes are TRBV11-2 and TRBJ1-4; 10 bases line up with TRBD1. There are 13 residues in the CDR3. The trim removed 2 bases at V and 12 bases at J, leaving 3 bases unmatched. CDR1 is SGHAT and CDR2 is FQNNGV in the germline V gene. This CDR3 is CASSLIGTGELFF. CDR3 in DNA: TGTGCCAGCAGCTTAATTGGGACAGGGGAACTGTTTTTT.

The chain joins TRBV6-1 to TRBJ2-7; tentative D call: TRBD1 (6 bases). This CDR3 contains 11 residues. V was cut by 7 bases and J by 3 bases, with 7 bases left in between. CDR1 and CDR2 from the germline V gene are MNHNS and SASEGT. In DNA, the CDR3 is TGTGCCAGCACGGACAGCTACGAGCAGTACGTC. Its protein product is CASTDSYEQYV.

The chain is built from TRBV7-2 and TRBJ1-5, with TRBD1 matching over 7 bases. V was clipped by 4 bases and J by 4 bases; unmatched bases: 4. Germline V CDR1 and CDR2: SGHTA, FQGNSA. The CDR3 totals 14 residues. CDR3 sequence: CASSSGQINQPQHF. CDR3 coding DNA: TGTGCCAGCAGCTCGGGACAGATTAATCAGCCCCAGCATTTT. The full variable domain, completed using reference TRBV7-2 and TRBJ1-5, is GAGVSQSPSNKVTEKGKDVELRCDPISGHTALYWYRQSLGQGLEFLIYFQGNSAPDKSGLPSDRFSAERTGGSVSTLTIQRTQQEDSAVYLCASSSGQINQPQHFGDGTRLSIL.

V is TRBV7-9 and J is TRBJ2-3, with a weak D call TRBD1 (5 bases). Trimming left V 5 bases short and J 0 bases short, with 15 bases between. This CDR3 is 16 amino acids long. CDR1 is SEHNR and CDR2 is FQNEAQ in the germline V gene (reference sequence). This CDR3 reads CASSPPDSPSTDTQYF. For the CDR3, the DNA is TGTGCCAGCAGCCCCCCAGACAGTCCTAGCACAGATACGCAGTATTTT.

The V and J genes are TRBV11-2 and TRBJ2-7, with D possibly being TRBD1 (6 bases). Trimming took 3 bases from V and 2 from J, leaving 17 bases between them. CDR3 size: 16 residues. CDR1 and CDR2 (germline): SGHAT, FQNNGV. CDR3 nucleotides: TGTGCCAGCAGCTTGGGTCTCGGGACAAACCCCTACGAGCAGTACTTC. Translated, it gives CASSLGLGTNPYEQYF.

The rearrangement uses TRBV29-1 and TRBJ1-1; perhaps TRBD1 as D (5 bases). The CDR3 consists of 12 residues. V was cut by 4 bases and J by 6 bases, with 12 bases left in between. The V gene's germline CDR1 is SQVTM and CDR2 ANQGSEA. The CDR3 protein is CSVVAGWAEAFF. CDR3 coding DNA: TGCAGCGTTGTAGCAGGGTGGGCTGAAGCTTTCTTT.

V and J are TRBV18 and TRBJ1-2, with D perhaps TRBD1 (5 bases). The CDR3 runs 14 residues. Trimming took 0 bases from V and 4 from J, leaving 9 bases between them. Germline CDR1 and CDR2: KGHSH and LQKENI. The DNA for the CDR3 is TGTGCCAGCTCACCACCGCAGGGCGGCTATGGCTACACCTTC. Translating gives CASSPPQGGYGYTF. Variable domain in full (rest from reference TRBV18 and TRBJ1-2): NAGVMQNPRHLVRRRGQEARLRCSPMKGHSHVYWYRQLPEEGLKFMVYLQKENIIDESGMPKERFSAEFPKEGPSILRIQQVVRGDSAAYFCASSPPQGGYGYTFGSGTRLTVV.

The CDR3 region has the DNA TGTGCCAGCTGGGGGGGTGTCTACAATGAGCAGTTCTTC. Protein product: CASWGGVYNEQFF. The chain carries TRBV7-2 and TRBJ2-1, with 7 nucleotides matching TRBD2. Per germline, CDR1 SGHTA and CDR2 FQGNSA. This CDR3 has 13 amino acids. Losses at the gene ends were 8 bases for V and 3 bases for J; bases not matched to a gene: 4. Looking up the rest from reference TRBV7-2 and TRBJ2-1 gives the full variable domain: GAGVSQSPSNKVTEKGKDVELRCDPISGHTALYWYRQSLGQGLEFLIYFQGNSAPDKSGLPSDRFSAERTGGSVSTLTIQRTQQEDSAVYLCASWGGVYNEQFFGPGTRLTVL.

The V and J genes are TRBV27 and TRBJ1-5; D is undetermined. Germline V gives CDR1 MNHEY, CDR2 SMNVEV (reference sequence). CDR3 length: 15 amino acids. Trimming removed 5 bases from V and 1 base from J, with 12 bases in between. The CDR3 loop reads CASSLLAGSNQPQHF. Written as DNA, the CDR3 is TGTGCCAGCAGTCTTTTAGCCGGGAGCAATCAGCCCCAGCATTTT.

The chain links TRBV5-4 to TRBJ2-3; D is possibly TRBD2 (5 bases). CDR3 size: 16 residues. Germline V CDR1 and CDR2: SGHNT, YYREEE (reference sequence). The V end lost 5 bases, the J end lost 2 bases, and 18 bases lay between the germline ends. CDR3 nucleotide sequence: TGTGCCAGCAGTCCGGCCGGACGGGGAGTCACAGATACGCAGTATTTT. This gives the protein CASSPAGRGVTDTQYF.

The gene calls are TRBV5-1 and TRBJ2-2, with TRBD1 matching over 7 bases. The trim removed 5 bases at V and 0 bases at J, leaving 4 bases unmatched. This CDR3 has 15 amino acids. The germline CDR1 and CDR2 sequences are SGHRS and YFSETQ. The CDR3 DNA follows: TGCGCCAGCAGAACGGACAGGACGAACACCGGGGAGCTGTTTTTT. This sequence encodes CASRTDRTNTGELFF.

The V and J genes are TRBV5-1 and TRBJ1-2, with D perhaps matching TRBD1 (6 bases). The V end was cut by 4 bases, the J end by 6 bases, with 22 bases between. The germline V gene encodes CDR1 SGHRS and CDR2 YFSETQ. CDR3 size: 16 residues. The CDR3 nucleotides are TGCGCCAGCAGCATGAAGGGTCCCACAGGGACTAATGGCTACACCTTC. Amino acid sequence: CASSMKGPTGTNGYTF.